This entry features one T cell receptor (beta chain) sequence. Trimming cost V 5 bases and J 3 bases; bases outside gene matches: 2. Per the germline V gene, CDR1 is SEHNR and CDR2 is FQNEAQ (reference sequence). The CDR3 contains 14 residues. This entry comes from a study of blood T cell repertoires in COVID-19. Study information: Sites in the United States, Italy and Spain provided acute and convalescent COVID-19 samples.

Data came from immunoSEQ multiplex PCR; TCRdb stores just in-frame clones and leaves some out. The repertoire consists of approximately 220,000 clones, with about 87% occurring once and the leading ten covering about 6%. The receptor was isolated from a man aged 55-75 years who had recovered from COVID-19. Input material: peripheral blood. The chain links TRBV7-9 to TRBJ2-5; 11 bases match TRBD2. The CDR3 nucleotides are TGTGCCAGCAGCCCGACTAGCGGGGAAGAGACCCAGTACTTC. Amino acid sequence: CASSPTSGEETQYF. Looking up the rest from reference TRBV7-9 and TRBJ2-5 gives the full variable domain: DTGVSQNPRHKITKRGQNVTFRCDPISEHNRLYWYRQTLGQGPEFLTYFQNEAQLEKSRLLSDRFSAERPKGSFSTLEIQRTEQGDSAMYLCASSPTSGEETQYFGPGTRLLVL.